These T cell receptor beta chains were read from a single sample in a study of T-cell reconstitution after alpha-beta-depleted transplantation in children. TCRdb ran MiXCR on the PCR reads and lists one entry per CDR3 protein. The table has hundreds of thousands of distinct CDR3 sequences, roughly 13% seen once. Sequenced material: PBMCs, taken before TCRalphabeta/CD19-depleted stem cell transplant. These TCRs come from a girl aged 2-10 years with congenital amegakaryocytic thrombocytopenia, due to receive a stem cell transplant. CDR3s include the opening cysteine and the closing phenylalanine or tryptophan. A D gene is named only where the DNA matches it firmly. Not every row has a clone size; where given, it reads once, few, many or a size class.

D,V,length,J,size,DNA,CDR3
TRBD1,TRBV30,14,TRBJ1-1,NA,TGTGCCTGGAGTACAAGGGGGCTCGGCACTGAAGCTTTCTTT,CAWSTRGLGTEAFF
NA,TRBV12-3/TRBV12-4,14,TRBJ1-1,many,TGTGCCAGCAGCAATGCCGGGAGGAATACTGAAGCTTTCTTT,CASSNAGRNTEAFF
NA,TRBV12-3/TRBV12-4,14,TRBJ2-7,NA,TGTGCCAGCAGTTTATCCATGCCCGATGACGAGCAGTACTTC,CASSLSMPDDEQYF
NA,TRBV5-1,15,TRBJ2-1,many,TGCGCCAGCAGCCAGGTCCGGGGATCAGAGAATGAGCAGTTCTTC,CASSQVRGSENEQFF
NA,TRBV7-7,17,TRBJ2-5,NA,TGTGCCAGCAGCTTTAATGGCTATGGCCCGTGGGAAGAGACCCAGTACTTC,CASSFNGYGPWEETQYF
NA,TRBV5-6,16,TRBJ2-7,NA,TGTGCCAGCAGCTGGGGCCTCGGAAAGGGCACCTACGAGCAGTACTTC,CASSWGLGKGTYEQYF
TRBD2,TRBV20-1,14,TRBJ2-3,many,TGCAGTGCTGCCCTGCTAGCGGTTTTAGATACGCAGTATTTT,CSAALLAVLDTQYF
TRBD2,TRBV10-3,16,TRBJ2-1,many,TGTGCCATCAGCGATAGCGGGAATCCTTCCTACAATGAGCAGTTCTTC,CAISDSGNPSYNEQFF
TRBD2,TRBV15,16,TRBJ2-1,many,TGTGCCACCAGCAGAGTTTCACTAGCGGGGGGTCTAGAGCAGTTCTTC,CATSRVSLAGGLEQFF
NA,TRBV12-3/TRBV12-4,17,TRBJ1-5,many,TGTGCCAGCAGTTTAAAGAGTCTGGGCTCCCCTAATCAGCCCCAGCATTTT,CASSLKSLGSPNQPQHF
NA,TRBV11-2,13,TRBJ2-5,few,TGTGCCAGCAGCTTTTGGGAAACGGAGACCCAGTACTTC,CASSFWETETQYF
NA,TRBV11-2,13,TRBJ2-7,few,TGTGCCAGCAGTTCTATAAACTCCTACGAGCAGTACTTC,CASSSINSYEQYF
NA,TRBV11-2,11,TRBJ2-5,many,TGTGCCAGCAGTCAGACAGTCCCCCAGTACTTC,CASSQTVPQYF
TRBD1,TRBV4-1,16,TRBJ2-7,few,TGCGCCAGCAGCCCTAAATCCGGGACAGGGGCCTACGAGCAGTACTTC,CASSPKSGTGAYEQYF